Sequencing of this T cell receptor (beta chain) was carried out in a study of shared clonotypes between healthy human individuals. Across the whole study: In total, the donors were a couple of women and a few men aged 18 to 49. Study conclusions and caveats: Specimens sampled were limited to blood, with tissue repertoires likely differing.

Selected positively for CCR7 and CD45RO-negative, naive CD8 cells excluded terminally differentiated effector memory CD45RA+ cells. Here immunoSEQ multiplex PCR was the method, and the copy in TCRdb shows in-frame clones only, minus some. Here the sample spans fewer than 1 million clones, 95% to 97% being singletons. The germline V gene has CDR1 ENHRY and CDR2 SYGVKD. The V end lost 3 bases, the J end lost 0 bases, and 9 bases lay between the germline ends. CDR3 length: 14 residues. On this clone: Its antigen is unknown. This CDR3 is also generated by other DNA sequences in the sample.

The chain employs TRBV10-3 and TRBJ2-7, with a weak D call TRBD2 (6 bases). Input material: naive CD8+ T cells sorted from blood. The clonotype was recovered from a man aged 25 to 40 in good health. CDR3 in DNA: TGTGCCATCAGTGAAGCCGGGAGCTCCTACGAGCAGTACTTC. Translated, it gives CAISEAGSSYEQYF.